This entry describes one TCR beta chain. The CDR3 has 13 amino acids. The germline V gene has CDR1 GTSNPN and CDR2 SVGIG (reference sequence). The V gene lost 3 bases and the J gene lost 4 bases, with 11 bases spanning the gap. This sample was included in a study of T-cell reconstitution after alpha-beta-depleted transplantation in children. Unique molecular identifiers were incorporated when the TCRbeta library was constructed. TCRdb reprocessed the PCR reads with MiXCR, giving one entry per CDR3 protein. Among roughly 610,000 distinct CDR3 sequences listed, more than 9% were seen once. This TCR came from a human donor who donated a stem cell graft to a child with acute myeloid leukemia. The chain links TRBV30 to TRBJ2-3; a weak D match, TRBD1 (5 bases). This sample comprised PBMCs from the stem cell graft donor, obtained from the stem cell graft. The CDR3 sequence: CAWRRTKADTQYF. CDR3 nucleotides: TGTGCCTGGAGACGGACAAAGGCAGATACGCAGTATTTT.